The next 24 T cell receptor beta chains were all read from a single sample in a study of T cell changes during pregnancy in multiple sclerosis. Sequencing was performed with immunoSEQ multiplex PCR; in TCRdb, only in-frame clones are kept and a portion is missing. Of approximately 74,000 clones listed, roughly nine tenths are singletons. Material: peripheral blood, obtained before pregnancy. Receptor source: a female donor with multiple sclerosis, enrolled in a pregnancy study.

J is TRBJ1-1 and V is TRBV7-6, with D possibly matching TRBD1 (5 bases). Germline V gives CDR1 SGHVS, CDR2 FNYEAQ. With 4 bases removed from V and 4 bases from J, the gap between germline ends came to 19 bases. There are 16 residues in the CDR3. The CDR3 nucleotides are TGTGCCAGCAGCTCGCAGAGGGGACTCCTTTCCACTGAAGCTTTCTTT. Its translation is CASSSQRGLLSTEAFF.

The J gene is TRBJ2-7, the V gene TRBV2, with 7 nucleotides matching TRBD2. Germline V CDR1 and CDR2: SNHLY, FYNNEI. The CDR3 has 15 residues. The V and J ends lost 11 bases and 1 base, in that order; junction bases with no gene match: 14. For the CDR3, the DNA is TGTGCCGGACACTACCCGGGACTATTTTCCTACGAGCAGTACTTC. Residues: CAGHYPGLFSYEQYF.

The chain recombines TRBV2 with TRBJ1-1, with 8 bases fitting TRBD1. The CDR3 loop spans 14 amino acids. Germline CDR1 SNHLY, CDR2 FYNNEI. V dropped 9 bases and J dropped 5; count of bases not matched to a gene: 11. CDR3 bases: TGTGCCAGGCCATGGACAGGGAAGAGTACTGAAGCTTTCTTT. It translates to CARPWTGKSTEAFF.

The chain uses TRBV7-2 and TRBJ1-1, with D hard to call. V was shortened by 1 base and J by 2 bases, with 5 bases between the two germline ends. This CDR3 contains 13 residues. Germline CDR1 reads SGHTA; CDR2 reads FQGNSA. This CDR3 reads CASSLDKNTEAFF. CDR3 bases: TGTGCCAGCAGCTTAGATAAAAACACTGAAGCTTTCTTT.

The table lists this clone with a count of one. The chain has TRBV6-5 and TRBJ2-6; 9 nucleotides line up with TRBD1. Germline V gene data show CDR1 as MNHEY and CDR2 as SVGAGI. The V segment lost 5 bases and the J segment 4 bases; nucleotides outside the gene matches: 3. The CDR3 length is 15 residues. The CDR3 region is CASSNRGLGANVLTF. CDR3 DNA sequence: TGTGCCAGCAGTAACAGGGGGCTCGGGGCCAACGTCCTGACTTTC.

The V and J genes are TRBV9 and TRBJ2-7; 11 bases match TRBD1. The CDR3 extends over 16 amino acids. The germline V gene encodes CDR1 SGDLS and CDR2 YYNGEE. The junction had 7 bases not matched to a gene; V was cut back by 4 bases and J by 1 base. The CDR3 DNA reads as TGTGCCAGCAGCCCCCGAGGACAGGGGGCATCCTACGAGCAGTACTTC. It specifies CASSPRGQGASYEQYF.

This chain links TRBV5-1 with TRBJ2-3, with 8 bases fitting TRBD2. The CDR3 is 16 residues long. Germline CDR1 reads SGHRS; CDR2 reads YFSETQ. J was trimmed by 4 bases and V by 3 bases; bases with no gene match: 10. CDR3 sequence reads: CASSSTSERWADTQYF. CDR3 DNA sequence: TGCGCCAGCAGCTCGACTAGCGAGAGATGGGCAGATACGCAGTATTTT.

This chain joins TRBV7-9 and TRBJ1-1; possible D gene TRBD1, 6 bases. From germline, CDR1 is SEHNR and CDR2 FQNEAQ (reference sequence). V was cut by 4 bases and J by 0 bases, with 12 bases left in between. The CDR3 covers 15 residues. CDR3 coding DNA: TGTGCCAGCAGCTCCGACCACAGGGTGAACACTGAAGCTTTCTTT. Residues: CASSSDHRVNTEAFF.

V usage is TRBV5-1 and J usage is TRBJ2-5; D is ambiguous. The V and J ends lost 1 base and 2 bases respectively, with 9 bases between them. In germline, CDR1 is SGHRS, CDR2 YFSETQ. This CDR3 spans 14 amino acids. The CDR3 nucleotides are TGCGCCAGCAGCTTGACAGTTACACAAGAGACCCAGTACTTC. Its protein product is CASSLTVTQETQYF.

The genes are TRBV7-2 and TRBJ2-3, with TRBD2 identical over 7 bases. With 3 bases clipped from V and 0 bases from J, the junction kept 6 bases outside the gene matches. The CDR3 consists of 16 residues. CDR1 is SGHTA and CDR2 is FQGNSA in the germline V gene. The CDR3 sequence is CASSFLWRESTDTQYF. CDR3 DNA sequence: TGTGCCAGCAGCTTTCTGTGGCGGGAGAGCACAGATACGCAGTATTTT.

This rearrangement joins TRBV5-4 to TRBJ2-1; weak D call: TRBD1 (6 bases). The V and J ends lost 4 bases and 9 bases respectively, with 14 bases between them. Germline V gene data show CDR1 as SGHNT and CDR2 as YYREEE (reference sequence). CDR3 length: 13 residues. DNA of the CDR3: TGTGCCAGCAGCCAAGCCGTAGGGGGTGAGCAGTTCTTC. Translation gives CASSQAVGGEQFF.

This clone was seen once. The chain uses TRBV6-5 and TRBJ2-5; no firm D call. This CDR3 is 13 amino acids long. Trimming took off 4 bases at V and 3 bases at J, with 9 bases between the two ends. Germline V gene data show CDR1 as MNHEY and CDR2 as SVGAGI. The CDR3 sequence: CASSSSLEETQYF. CDR3 bases: TGTGCCAGCAGTTCCAGCCTAGAAGAGACCCAGTACTTC.

In regard to this clone: An end of the junction differs from the germline gene, which may be a read error. V gene TRBV4-3 combines with J gene TRBJ2-3, with D hard to call. Germline CDR1 reads LGHNA; CDR2 reads YSLEER. The CDR3 loop spans 20 amino acids. The chain's CDR3 is CASSQDTAQFRHIGTDTQYF. CDR3 bases: TGCGCCAGCAGCCAAGATACGGCCCAATTCCGACACATTGGCACGGATACGCAGTATTTT.

This chain links TRBV5-8 with TRBJ1-1, with TRBD1 as a possible D gene (5 bases). The CDR3 consists of 13 residues. With 4 bases removed from V and 3 bases from J, the gap between germline ends came to 10 bases. CDR1 and CDR2 from the germline V gene are SGHTS and YDEGEE. As DNA, the CDR3 is TGTGCCAGCAGCCTACAGGTTCACACTGAAGCTTTCTTT. Amino acid sequence: CASSLQVHTEAFF.

The V and J genes are TRBV6-4 and TRBJ2-3; D is possibly TRBD1 (7 bases). Germline loops: CDR1 MRHNA, CDR2 SNTAGT. V lost 6 bases to trimming and J lost 3 bases, with 16 bases between them. The CDR3 consists of 15 residues. CDR3 nucleotides: TGTGCCAGCAGCTTAGACCAGGGGGGAACAGATACGCAGTATTTT. Translated, it gives CASSLDQGGTDTQYF.

The J gene is TRBJ1-4, the V gene TRBV7-9; no firm D call. Trimming shortened V by 5 bases and J by 0 bases, and 7 bases separated the two germline ends. Germline lookup yields CDR1 SEHNR and CDR2 FQNEAQ (reference sequence). The CDR3 totals 14 residues. CDR3 bases: TGTGCCAGCAGCCCTTTTACAACTAATGAAAAACTGTTTTTT. It yields the protein CASSPFTTNEKLFF. The full variable domain, its missing parts supplied by reference TRBV7-9 and TRBJ1-4, is DTGVSQNPRHKITKRGQNVTFRCDPISEHNRLYWYRQTLGQGPEFLTYFQNEAQLEKSRLLSDRFSAERPKGSFSTLEIQRTEQGDSAMYLCASSPFTTNEKLFFGSGTQLSVL.

The chain uses TRBV9 and TRBJ2-7; 7 bases match TRBD1. CDR1 and CDR2 (germline): SGDLS, YYNGEE. V lost 0 bases and J lost 3; bases outside the gene matches: 3. The CDR3 spans 14 residues. The CDR3 DNA reads as TGTGCCAGCAGCGTAGGGGACAGCTTCTACGAGCAGTACTTC. It translates to CASSVGDSFYEQYF.

The chain carries TRBV19 and TRBJ1-2; D perhaps matches TRBD1 (6 bases). This CDR3 region has 12 residues. Germline-derived CDR1 and CDR2 are LNHDA and SQIVND (reference sequence). The V end was cut by 5 bases, the J end by 7 bases, with 11 bases between. CDR3 residues: CASSPGGLGYTF. The CDR3 DNA reads TGTGCCAGTAGTCCCGGGGGGCTTGGCTACACCTTC. Complete variable domain (other parts from reference TRBV19 and TRBJ1-2): DGGITQSPKYLFRKEGQNVTLSCEQNLNHDAMYWYRQDPGQGLRLIYYSQIVNDFQKGDIAEGYSVSREKKESFPLTVTSAQKNPTAFYLCASSPGGLGYTFGSGTRLTVV.

This clone appeared once. CDR3 DNA: TGCGCCAGCAGCTTAGCGGGAGCGACCTACAATGAGCAGTTCTTC. This gives the protein CASSLAGATYNEQFF. The chain uses TRBV5-1 and TRBJ2-1, with TRBD2 matching over 8 bases. With V trimmed by 2 bases and J by 2 bases, 3 bases remained unmatched. This CDR3 is built from 15 residues. The germline V gene has CDR1 SGHRS and CDR2 YFSETQ. The full variable domain, its missing parts supplied by reference TRBV5-1 and TRBJ2-1, is KAGVTQTPRYLIKTRGQQVTLSCSPISGHRSVSWYQQTPGQGLQFLFEYFSETQRNKGNFPGRFSGRQFSNSRSEMNVSTLELGDSALYLCASSLAGATYNEQFFGPGTRLTVL.

The V gene is TRBV19, the J gene TRBJ2-7; 7 bases align to TRBD1. CDR3 length: 12 amino acids. Germline assignment: CDR1 LNHDA and CDR2 SQIVND (reference sequence). The trim removed 7 bases at V and 1 base at J, leaving 1 base unmatched. This CDR3 reads CASTDRSYEQYF. CDR3 sequence (DNA): TGTGCCAGTACGGACAGGTCCTACGAGCAGTACTTC.

The chain links TRBV6-6 to TRBJ1-1; TRBD1 is a possible D gene (5 bases). This CDR3 region has 15 residues. Germline CDR1 MNHNY, CDR2 SVGAGI (reference sequence). The germline V and J ends were trimmed by 5 bases and 1 base, with 14 bases remaining between them. The CDR3 sequence: CASSPTGGGNTEAFF. CDR3 nucleotides: TGTGCCAGCAGTCCGACCGGGGGTGGGAACACTGAAGCTTTCTTT.

This chain connects TRBV29-1 to TRBJ1-2, with D possibly being TRBD1 (6 bases). Deletions cut 8 bases from V and 0 bases from J, with 13 bases between. The CDR3 spans 13 residues. Germline values: CDR1 SQVTM, CDR2 ANQGSEA. In nucleotides, the CDR3 is TGCAGCTCGAACAGGGTTTCTAACTATGGCTACACCTTC. This encodes CSSNRVSNYGYTF.

The gene calls are TRBV29-1 and TRBJ1-2; D unresolved. Trimming took 3 bases from V and 2 from J, leaving 22 bases between them. The CDR3 sequence is 17 residues long. Per germline, CDR1 SQVTM and CDR2 ANQGSEA. The CDR3 DNA follows: TGCAGCGTTGAGGATTCGGGAGACCTGAAGAGAAACTATGGCTACACCTTC. Protein: CSVEDSGDLKRNYGYTF.

CDR3 residues: CASSYGSSYNSPLHF. Written as DNA, the CDR3 is TGTGCCAGCAGTTACGGGAGCTCCTATAATTCACCCCTCCACTTT. The rearrangement joins TRBV6-5 to TRBJ1-6; D call uncertain. Germline lookup yields CDR1 MNHEY and CDR2 SVGAGI. V was cut by 2 bases and J by 0 bases, with 5 bases left in between. The CDR3 runs 15 residues.